Below, 9 T cell receptor beta chains from the same sample are listed, as sequenced in a study of PD-1 blockade in classical Hodgkin lymphoma (dated by TCRdb to about 2020). What the time point label conveys for this sample: newly diagnosed, previously untreated cHL patient sample. A Miltenyi CD4+ T cell isolation kit was used for magnetic negative selection to purify CD4+ T cells from thawed PBMCs. Libraries were prepared through the immunoSEQ multiplex PCR assay. TCRdb retrieved this table from immuneACCESS and kept in-frame rearrangements only. Not all clones are present; in checked studies, unresolved V genes account for under half, and no reason is known for the remainder. The sample table records about 34,000 clones; more than 85% of these occur just once. Around 0.2% of the sample rests with the top ten. The sequenced sample consisted of CD4+ T cells from blood. The receptors come from a human donor with classical Hodgkin lymphoma.

The rearrangement joins TRBV18 to TRBJ2-7; D is undetermined. The germline V and J ends were trimmed by 3 bases and 4 bases, with 19 bases remaining between them. Germline assignment: CDR1 KGHSH and CDR2 LQKENI. This CDR3 comprises 16 residues. The CDR3 DNA reads TGTGCCAGCTCACCGGTCGCAGGAAACAGAGTTTACGAGCAGTACTTC. It is translated as CASSPVAGNRVYEQYF.

The genes are TRBV2 and TRBJ2-3; tentatively, D is TRBD2 (6 bases). This CDR3 has 15 amino acids. Per germline, CDR1 SNHLY and CDR2 FYNNEI. V lost 1 base and J lost 4, with 12 bases in between. CDR3 DNA sequence: TGTGCCAGCAGTGAAGAGCGGGTTGGGCCAGATACGCAGTATTTT. This sequence encodes CASSEERVGPDTQYF.

The chain carries TRBV5-1 and TRBJ2-5; 7 positions agree with TRBD2. The CDR3 has 15 residues. V trimming: 2 bases; J trimming: 2 bases; junction bases outside the gene matches: 6. Germline lookup yields CDR1 SGHRS and CDR2 YFSETQ. In DNA form, the CDR3 reads TGCGCCAGCAGCTTTTCGGTCGGGAGGCAAGAGACCCAGTACTTC. The encoded protein is CASSFSVGRQETQYF.

The CDR3 nucleotides are TGCGCCAACCCTGAAGGACAGGGCCCCTACGAGCAGTACTTC. The encoded protein is CANPEGQGPYEQYF. This chain joins TRBV5-1 and TRBJ2-7; 8 bases fit TRBD1. The CDR3 loop spans 14 amino acids. From germline, CDR1 is SGHRS and CDR2 YFSETQ. V was clipped by 9 bases and J by 2 bases; unmatched bases: 10. Looking up the rest from reference TRBV5-1 and TRBJ2-7 gives the full variable domain: KAGVTQTPRYLIKTRGQQVTLSCSPISGHRSVSWYQQTPGQGLQFLFEYFSETQRNKGNFPGRFSGRQFSNSRSEMNVSTLELGDSALYLCANPEGQGPYEQYFGPGTRLTVT.

The V and J genes are TRBV6-1 and TRBJ1-5; 9 positions agree with TRBD1. The germline V gene has CDR1 MNHNS and CDR2 SASEGT. V lost 5 bases to trimming and J lost 4 bases; unmatched junction nucleotides: 6. The CDR3 is 15 amino acids. Here the CDR3 DNA reads TGTGCCAGCAGTTCTGGGACAGGGTATAATCAGCCCCAGCATTTT. Protein sequence: CASSSGTGYNQPQHF.

The V and J genes are TRBV7-9 and TRBJ1-3; unclear D gene. The CDR3 contains 15 residues. The germline V gene encodes CDR1 SEHNR and CDR2 FQNEAQ (reference sequence). V was trimmed by 1 base and J by 0 bases, leaving 7 bases between them. CDR3 DNA: TGTGCCAGCAGCTTAGGACGTAACTCTGGAAACACCATATATTTT. This translates into CASSLGRNSGNTIYF.

J is TRBJ2-3 and V is TRBV6-6, with 7 bases identical to TRBD2. Germline-derived CDR1 and CDR2 are MNHNY and SVGAGI (reference sequence). V was pared by 10 bases and J by 3 bases, with 1 base of the junction left unmatched. This CDR3 contains 11 residues. CDR3 residues: CATGGTDTQYF. Here the CDR3 DNA reads TGTGCCACCGGGGGGACAGATACGCAGTATTTT.

This clone has more than one count but fewer than ten. The V gene is TRBV5-1, the J gene TRBJ2-4, with D possibly being TRBD2 (6 bases). There are 16 residues in the CDR3. Germline loops: CDR1 SGHRS, CDR2 YFSETQ. Trimming took off 1 base at V and 5 bases at J, with 16 bases between the two ends. For the CDR3, the DNA is TGCGCCAGCAGCTTGAGGCCTGGCGGGGTGGAAAACATTCAGTACTTC. It specifies CASSLRPGGVENIQYF.

The V gene is TRBV19, the J gene TRBJ1-6; D not certain. This CDR3 is built from 14 residues. Per the germline V gene, CDR1 is LNHDA and CDR2 is SQIVND (reference sequence). Between the trimmed V and J ends, which lost 3 bases and 10 bases, there was a span of 13 bases. The CDR3 loop reads CASSMILERSPLHF. CDR3 bases: TGTGCCAGTAGTATGATTTTGGAGCGCTCACCCCTCCACTTT.